This TCR beta chain was retrieved from a study of control samples from healthy donors and cancer patients. The method was immunoSEQ multiplex PCR; TCRdb's version includes in-frame clones alone and lacks a portion of them. The sample has about 160,000 clones; approximately 93% are singletons. The CDR3 is 15 residues long. V gave up 0 bases and J gave up 1 base, with 7 bases separating them. Germline V gene sequence: CDR1 LGHNA, CDR2 YSLEER. What was sequenced was blood. The chain is built from TRBV4-3 and TRBJ1-3, with D hard to call. This TCR was recovered from a man younger than 35 in good health. The CDR3 nucleotides are TGCGCCAGCAGCCAAGAGCAACATTCTGGAAACACCATATATTTT. Its translation is CASSQEQHSGNTIYF.